A selection of T cell receptor beta chains follows, all from one sample in a study of cytomegalovirus exposure and HLA in healthy donors. Using immunoSEQ multiplex PCR, the repertoire was profiled, and TCRdb retains in-frame clones only, with some absent. The data show under 70,000 clones, 80% to 90% seen once. Specimen: PBMCs. These receptors all come from a woman aged 30 to 39 in good health and CMV-seronegative. The CDR3 runs from the conserved cysteine through the conserved F or W. D genes are given only for firm matches. Clone size, where shown, is once, few, many, or a class for clones that have expanded.

few,TRBJ2-7,.,TRBV6-8,CASPTGVAVRREQYF,TGTGCCAGCCCTACAGGGGTAGCGGTGCGTCGCGAGCAGTACTTC
.,TRBJ1-5,.,TRBV7-2,CASSLAYSNQPQHF,TGTGCCAGCAGCTTAGCTTATAGCAATCAGCCCCAGCATTTT
.,TRBJ1-2,TRBD1,TRBV18,CASLGQGPYGYTF,TGTGCCAGCTTGGGACAGGGCCCGTATGGCTACACCTTC
.,TRBJ1-5,.,TRBV10-3,CAISPDRTQPQHF,TGTGCCATCAGCCCAGACAGGACCCAGCCCCAGCATTTT
.,TRBJ1-5,.,TRBV30,CAWSVRGPRLGGQPQHF,TGTGCCTGGAGTGTACGAGGGCCCCGACTGGGGGGTCAGCCCCAGCATTTT
.,TRBJ2-5,.,TRBV29-1,CSVEVGARETQYF,TGCAGCGTTGAAGTGGGGGCGAGGGAGACCCAGTACTTC
once,TRBJ1-2,TRBD1,TRBV28,CASSGQGVGYGYTF,TGTGCCAGCAGTGGACAGGGGGTGGGCTATGGCTACACCTTC
.,TRBJ2-5,TRBD2,TRBV19,CASSLGEGETQYF,TGTGCCAGTAGTCTAGGGGAGGGAGAGACCCAGTACTTC
.,TRBJ1-1,TRBD1,TRBV6-1,CASSLGQGVSSAFF,TGTGCCAGCAGCCTTGGACAGGGGGTCTCCAGTGCTTTCTTT
.,TRBJ2-5,TRBD1,TRBV7-2,CASSLVTTGVETQYF,TGTGCCAGCAGCTTAGTTACCACAGGGGTGGAGACCCAGTACTTC
.,TRBJ2-3,TRBD2,TRBV28,CASRQGLAEYTDTQYF,TGTGCCAGCAGGCAAGGACTAGCGGAATACACAGATACGCAGTATTTT
.,TRBJ2-5,TRBD1,TRBV9,CASSGDRGGRETQYF,TGTGCCAGCAGCGGCGACAGGGGAGGTCGGGAGACCCAGTACTTC
.,TRBJ2-1,.,TRBV2,CASRWRGGYNEQFF,TGTGCCAGCAGATGGAGGGGGGGTTACAATGAGCAGTTCTTC
once,TRBJ2-1,TRBD2,TRBV2,CASSVGLAEYNEQFF,TGTGCCAGCAGTGTCGGACTAGCGGAATACAATGAGCAGTTCTTC
.,TRBJ2-7,TRBD2,TRBV9,CASSAGIAGGFYEQYF,TGTGCCAGCAGCGCAGGAATAGCGGGAGGTTTCTACGAGCAGTACTTC
medium-sized,TRBJ1-4,TRBD1,TRBV7-3,CASSVTGGSEKLFF,TGTGCCAGCAGTGTCACAGGGGGCAGCGAAAAACTGTTTTTT
once,TRBJ2-1,.,TRBV7-3,CASSLRGGNEQFF,TGTGCCAGCAGCTTAAGGGGCGGCAATGAGCAGTTCTTC
.,TRBJ2-2,TRBD1,TRBV5-4,CASSLGQGTNTGELFF,TGTGCCAGCAGCTTGGGACAGGGTACAAACACCGGGGAGCTGTTTTTT
.,TRBJ2-5,.,TRBV2,CASTRTTPGTQYF,TGTGCCAGCACCCGGACTACCCCGGGGACCCAGTACTTC
.,TRBJ2-6,.,TRBV5-4,CASSWEPSGANVLTF,TGTGCCAGCAGCTGGGAGCCCTCTGGGGCCAACGTCCTGACTTTC
.,TRBJ1-3,.,TRBV18,CASSSTQGGHSGNTIYF,TGTGCCAGCTCCTCCACGCAAGGAGGGCACTCTGGAAACACCATATATTTT
.,TRBJ2-7,.,TRBV19,CASSSSSGGHYEQYF,TGTGCCAGTAGTTCTTCGTCGGGGGGCCACTACGAGCAGTACTTC
.,TRBJ1-2,.,TRBV6-5,CASSLTVYYGYTF,TGTGCCAGCAGCTTGACAGTCTACTATGGCTACACCTTC
.,TRBJ2-5,.,TRBV4-1,CASSQDRETQYF,TGCGCCAGCAGCCAAGATCGAGAGACCCAGTACTTC
once,TRBJ2-2,.,TRBV2,CASSDELATGELFF,TGTGCCAGCAGTGATGAGCTAGCGACCGGGGAGCTGTTTTTT
.,TRBJ2-7,TRBD1,TRBV5-1,CASSPGQEGEQYF,TGCGCCAGCAGCCCTGGACAGGAAGGGGAGCAGTACTTC
.,TRBJ2-7,TRBD1,TRBV9,CASSAQGQGVHEQYF,TGTGCCAGCAGCGCTCAGGGACAGGGTGTACACGAGCAGTACTTC
.,TRBJ1-6,.,TRBV7-8,CASSLVNNSPLHF,TGTGCCAGCAGCTTAGTTAATAATTCACCCCTCCACTTT
.,TRBJ2-1,TRBD1,TRBV9,CASSASRDRGLHEQFF,TGTGCCAGCAGCGCCTCCCGGGACAGGGGTTTACATGAGCAGTTCTTC
.,TRBJ2-7,TRBD1,TRBV19,CASSPGQGLNEQYF,TGTGCCAGTAGTCCGGGACAGGGGTTGAACGAGCAGTACTTC
.,TRBJ2-7,TRBD2,TRBV10-3,CAISDSAASGFPYEQYF,TGTGCCATCAGTGACTCCGCTGCTAGCGGATTCCCCTACGAGCAGTACTTC
.,TRBJ2-2,.,TRBV19,CASSIGPNTGELFF,TGTGCCAGTAGTATCGGTCCGAACACCGGGGAGCTGTTTTTT
.,TRBJ1-3,TRBD1,TRBV2,CASSPGQGGIEGNTIYF,TGTGCCAGCAGCCCGGGACAGGGAGGAATCGAGGGAAACACCATATATTTT
.,TRBJ2-1,.,TRBV10-3,CAISEQGTPQLRNEQFF,TGTGCCATCAGTGAACAAGGGACTCCTCAACTTCGCAATGAGCAGTTCTTC
once,TRBJ2-3,TRBD1,TRBV5-1,CASSLDGQGPDTQYF,TGCGCCAGCAGCTTGGATGGACAGGGCCCAGATACGCAGTATTTT
few,TRBJ1-3,.,TRBV18,CASSLAGSGNTIYF,TGTGCCAGCTCACTGGCAGGCTCTGGAAACACCATATATTTT
few,TRBJ2-1,TRBD2,TRBV27,CASSLGLAGVGSYNEQFF,TGTGCCAGCAGTTTAGGACTAGCGGGAGTCGGGTCCTACAATGAGCAGTTCTTC
.,TRBJ1-2,.,TRBV27,CASSFGGLYGYTF,TGTGCCAGCAGTTTCGGCGGTCTCTATGGCTACACCTTC
once,TRBJ2-7,TRBD2,TRBV27,CASSLSAGGLPYEQYF,TGTGCCAGCAGTTTATCGGCGGGAGGGTTACCCTACGAGCAGTACTTC
once,TRBJ2-7,.,TRBV6-1,CATQQENSYEQYF,TGTGCCACCCAACAGGAAAACTCCTACGAGCAGTACTTC
.,TRBJ1-1,.,TRBV30,CAWSLSTNTEAFF,TGTGCCTGGAGTCTTTCTACGAACACTGAAGCTTTCTTT
.,TRBJ2-1,TRBD1,TRBV5-1,CASSWNRDRGREQFF,TGCGCCAGCAGCTGGAACCGGGACAGGGGGCGTGAGCAGTTCTTC
.,TRBJ2-5,TRBD2,TRBV5-6,CASSAQTSGRASGKTQYF,TGTGCCAGCAGCGCCCAGACTAGCGGGAGGGCCAGCGGAAAGACCCAGTACTTC
.,TRBJ2-7,TRBD2,TRBV11-2,CASSLEAGTSGFYEQYF,TGTGCCAGCAGCTTAGAAGCCGGGACTAGCGGGTTTTACGAGCAGTACTTC
.,TRBJ1-5,.,TRBV27,CASSLTYSNQPQHF,TGTGCCAGCAGTTTAACCTATAGCAATCAGCCCCAGCATTTT
.,TRBJ2-7,.,TRBV5-1,CASSLAPHAGEQYF,TGCGCCAGCAGCTTGGCCCCCCACGCCGGGGAGCAGTACTTC
.,TRBJ2-1,TRBD2,TRBV6-5,CASPQRLAVLGEQFF,TGTGCCAGCCCCCAGAGACTAGCAGTTCTGGGTGAGCAGTTCTTC
.,TRBJ1-1,.,TRBV19,CASSLPGAGNTEAFF,TGTGCCAGTAGTTTACCAGGGGCCGGGAACACTGAAGCTTTCTTT
.,TRBJ2-1,TRBD2,TRBV7-9,CASSSPGLAGTNEQFF,TGTGCCAGCAGCTCCCCGGGACTAGCGGGAACCAATGAGCAGTTCTTC
.,TRBJ1-1,TRBD1,TRBV18,CASSPGQGPEAFF,TGTGCCAGCTCACCTGGACAGGGGCCTGAAGCTTTCTTT
.,TRBJ2-1,TRBD2,TRBV7-2,CASSIPSGRGNEQFF,TGTGCCAGCAGCATTCCTAGCGGGAGGGGCAATGAGCAGTTCTTC
.,TRBJ1-1,TRBD1,TRBV9,CASSSGTGRVNTEAFF,TGTGCCAGCAGCTCGGGGACAGGGAGGGTGAACACTGAAGCTTTCTTT